A single TCR beta chain is shown here with its context. Original processing methods: The assay estimated nucleated cells by amplifying reference gene primers. Method: immunoSEQ multiplex PCR; TCRdb's copy keeps in-frame clones and lacks some. D and trimming come from the DNA, and the V and J calls and clone size come from that table. The sample yields roughly 350,000 clones, around 87% seen once. The data stem from a study of blood T cell repertoires in COVID-19. Study-level background: From T cells, B-cell-depleted T cells, or PBMCs came the material, which was cDNA or gDNA.

The CDR3 sequence is 16 residues long. From germline, CDR1 is ENHRY and CDR2 SYGVKD. Deletions cut 0 bases from V and 4 bases from J, with 15 bases between. Patients at the Seattle site were enrolled during active infection and followed longitudinally. The chain combines TRBV10-3 with TRBJ1-2; no clear D gene. The sequence came from a woman between 50 and 59 years old with COVID-19, enrolled during active disease. Sequencing was performed on peripheral blood. The CDR3 reads CAISESNNIRGYGYTF. CDR3 coding DNA: TGTGCCATCAGTGAGTCGAATAATATACGGGGCTATGGCTACACCTTC.